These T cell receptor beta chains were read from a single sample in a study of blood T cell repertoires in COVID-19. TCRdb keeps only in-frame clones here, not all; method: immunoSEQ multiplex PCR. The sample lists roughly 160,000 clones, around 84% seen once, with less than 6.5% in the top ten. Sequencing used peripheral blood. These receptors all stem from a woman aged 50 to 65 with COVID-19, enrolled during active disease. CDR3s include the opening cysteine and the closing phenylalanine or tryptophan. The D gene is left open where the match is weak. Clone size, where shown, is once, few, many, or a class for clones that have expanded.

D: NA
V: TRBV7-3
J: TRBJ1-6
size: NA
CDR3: CASSLGHPNSPLHF
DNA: TGTGCCAGCAGCTTGGGACATCCCAATTCACCCCTCCACTTT

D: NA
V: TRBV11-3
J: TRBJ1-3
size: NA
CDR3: CASSSEGGARFSGNTIYF
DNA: TGTGCCAGCAGCTCTGAGGGAGGGGCCCGTTTCTCTGGAAACACCATATATTTT

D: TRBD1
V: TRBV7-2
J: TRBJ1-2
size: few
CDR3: CASSLEGQGNYGYTF
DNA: TGTGCCAGCAGCTTAGAGGGACAGGGGAACTATGGCTACACCTTC

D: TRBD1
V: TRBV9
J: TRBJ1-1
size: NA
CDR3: CASSRQGATEAFF
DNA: TGTGCCAGCAGTCGACAGGGGGCCACTGAAGCTTTCTTT

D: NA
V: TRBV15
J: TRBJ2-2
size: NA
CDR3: CATSSRQTGELFF
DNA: TGTGCCACCAGCAGCAGACAAACCGGGGAGCTGTTTTTT

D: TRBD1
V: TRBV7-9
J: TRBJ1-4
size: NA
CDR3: CASSQDRGKDEKLFF
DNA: TGTGCCAGCAGCCAAGACAGGGGGAAGGATGAAAAACTGTTTTTT

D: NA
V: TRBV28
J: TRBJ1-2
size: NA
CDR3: CASSFRLAGGYTF
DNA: TGTGCCAGCAGTTTCCGACTGGCGGGGGGCTACACCTTC

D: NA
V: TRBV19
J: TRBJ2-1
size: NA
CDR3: CASSFTSGDNEQFF
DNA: TGTGCCAGTAGCTTTACCTCAGGGGACAATGAGCAGTTCTTC

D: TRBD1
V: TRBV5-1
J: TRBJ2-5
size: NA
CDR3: CASSRGTGGETQYF
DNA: TGCGCCAGCAGCAGAGGGACAGGGGGAGAGACCCAGTACTTC

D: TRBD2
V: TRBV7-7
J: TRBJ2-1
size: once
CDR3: CASSAGTSAYNEQFF
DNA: TGTGCCAGCAGCGCAGGGACTAGCGCCTACAATGAGCAGTTCTTC

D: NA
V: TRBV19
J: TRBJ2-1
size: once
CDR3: CASSIPTRPYNEQFF
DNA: TGTGCCAGTAGTATCCCGACTAGGCCCTACAATGAGCAGTTCTTC

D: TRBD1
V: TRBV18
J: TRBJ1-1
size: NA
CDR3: CASSVYRGSTEAFF
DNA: TGTGCCAGCTCAGTATACAGGGGAAGCACTGAAGCTTTCTTT

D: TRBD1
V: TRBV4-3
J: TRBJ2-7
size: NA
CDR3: CASSQESAGDRGYEQYF
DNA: TGCGCCAGCAGCCAAGAGAGCGCCGGGGACAGGGGCTACGAGCAGTACTTC

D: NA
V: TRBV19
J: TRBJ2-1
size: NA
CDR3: CASSMGSGSEQFF
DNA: TGTGCCAGTAGTATGGGCTCGGGGAGTGAGCAGTTCTTC

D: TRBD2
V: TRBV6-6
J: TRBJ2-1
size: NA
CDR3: CASTPDSGGDLNEQFF
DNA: TGTGCCAGCACCCCTGATAGCGGGGGGGACTTAAATGAGCAGTTCTTC

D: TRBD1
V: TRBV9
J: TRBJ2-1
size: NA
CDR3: CASSVGGQGVENEQFF
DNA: TGTGCCAGCAGCGTAGGGGGACAGGGGGTCGAAAATGAGCAGTTCTTC

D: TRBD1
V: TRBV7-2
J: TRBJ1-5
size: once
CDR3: CASSRTGGIEPQHF
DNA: TGTGCCAGCAGCAGAACAGGGGGCATTGAGCCCCAGCATTTT

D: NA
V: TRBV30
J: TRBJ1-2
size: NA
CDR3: CACLPPTGQGGYGYTF
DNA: TGTGCCTGTCTTCCTCCCACGGGGCAGGGAGGCTATGGCTACACCTTC

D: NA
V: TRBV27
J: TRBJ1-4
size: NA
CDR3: CASASPGSTGEKLFF
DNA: TGTGCCAGCGCCTCCCCGGGCTCGACGGGGGAAAAACTGTTTTTT